These 32 T cell receptor beta chains came from one sample sequenced in a study of blood T cell repertoires in COVID-19. The method was immunoSEQ multiplex PCR; TCRdb's version includes in-frame clones alone and lacks a portion of them. This table has a few hundred thousand clones, approximately 85% appearing once. Sequencing was carried out using peripheral blood. These receptors all come from a human donor with COVID-19, enrolled during active disease. The donor label of this sample is uncertain.

The V and J genes are TRBV6-5 and TRBJ1-1; tentatively, D is TRBD1 (5 bases). V gave up 4 bases and J gave up 3 bases, with 12 bases separating them. CDR1 is MNHEY, CDR2 SVGAGI, per germline. The length of the CDR3 is 14 residues. In DNA, the CDR3 is TGTGCCAGCAGTTTTCAGGGTAAGGACACTGAAGCTTTCTTT. This codes for CASSFQGKDTEAFF.

The V call is TRBV4-1, the J call TRBJ2-1; tentatively, D is TRBD2 (5 bases). The CDR3 length is 13 residues. Per the germline V gene, CDR1 is MGHRA and CDR2 is YSYEKL. With 0 bases removed from V and 12 bases from J, the gap between germline ends came to 12 bases. CDR3 bases: TGCGCCAGCAGCCAAGATCGGGGTTCCTTGCAGTTCTTC. Translated: CASSQDRGSLQFF.

This clone was observed a single time. The chain has TRBV6-1 and TRBJ2-2, with 8 positions matching TRBD1. Germline lookup yields CDR1 MNHNS and CDR2 SASEGT. V lost 2 bases to trimming and J lost 5 bases; unmatched junction nucleotides: 1. This CDR3 is 14 amino acids long. DNA for the CDR3: TGTGCCAGCAGTGAAAACAGGGGGACCGGGGAGCTGTTTTTT. Translating gives CASSENRGTGELFF.

The chain couples TRBV19 to TRBJ1-1; TRBD1 is a possible D gene (6 bases). CDR3 size: 14 residues. Trimming removed 5 bases at V and 9 bases at J, with 19 bases between. CDR1 is LNHDA and CDR2 is SQIVND in the germline V gene (reference sequence). CDR3 sequence (DNA): TGTGCCAGTAGTCACGCGGGGGCCTTCGTGAAAGCTTTCTTT. Translation: CASSHAGAFVKAFF. Full variable domain (missing parts from reference TRBV19 and TRBJ1-1): DGGITQSPKYLFRKEGQNVTLSCEQNLNHDAMYWYRQDPGQGLRLIYYSQIVNDFQKGDIAEGYSVSREKKESFPLTVTSAQKNPTAFYLCASSHAGAFVKAFFGQGTRLTVV.

The CDR3 region is CASQTGPPNYGYTF. The DNA of the CDR3 is TGTGCCAGCCAAACAGGGCCTCCTAACTATGGCTACACCTTC. V and J are TRBV2 and TRBJ1-2, with a weak D call TRBD1 (6 bases). V lost 8 bases to trimming and J lost 0 bases, with 13 bases between them. Germline V gives CDR1 SNHLY, CDR2 FYNNEI. The CDR3 runs 14 residues.

V gene TRBV18 combines with J gene TRBJ2-1; 8 bases agree with TRBD2. This CDR3 spans 17 amino acids. Per germline, CDR1 KGHSH and CDR2 LQKENI. V gave up 2 bases and J gave up 0 bases; unmatched junction bases: 6. This chain's CDR3 is CASSPTSSGSSYNEQFF. The CDR3 DNA reads as TGTGCCAGCTCACCAACTTCGAGCGGGAGCTCCTACAATGAGCAGTTCTTC. The complete variable domain, with remaining parts taken from reference TRBV18 and TRBJ2-1, reads NAGVMQNPRHLVRRRGQEARLRCSPMKGHSHVYWYRQLPEEGLKFMVYLQKENIIDESGMPKERFSAEFPKEGPSILRIQQVVRGDSAAYFCASSPTSSGSSYNEQFFGPGTRLTVL.

The chain has TRBV6-6 and TRBJ2-2; maybe TRBD2 (7 bases). This CDR3 has 17 amino acids. Trimming stripped 5 bases from V and 4 bases from J, with 20 bases between. Germline V gene sequence: CDR1 MNHNY, CDR2 SVGAGI (reference sequence). The CDR3 here is CASSPRPSGGGTGELFF. CDR3 DNA sequence: TGTGCCAGCAGTCCTCGTCCTAGCGGAGGGGGCACCGGGGAGCTGTTTTTT.

The chain links TRBV5-6 to TRBJ2-3, with D perhaps matching TRBD1 (5 bases). V lost 0 bases, J lost 4 bases, and 6 bases lay in between. The germline CDR1 and CDR2 sequences are SGHDT and YYEEEE. The CDR3 runs 13 residues. The CDR3 loop is CASSLAGPDTQYF. The DNA for the CDR3 is TGTGCCAGCAGCTTGGCAGGGCCAGATACGCAGTATTTT. The whole variable domain, filled in from reference TRBV5-6 and TRBJ2-3, reads DAGVTQSPTHLIKTRGQQVTLRCSPKSGHDTVSWYQQALGQGPQFIFQYYEEEERQRGNFPDRFSGHQFPNYSSELNVNALLLGDSALYLCASSLAGPDTQYFGPGTRLTVL.

The chain recombines TRBV6-5 with TRBJ1-2, with TRBD1 matching 11 bases. The V and J ends lost 5 bases and 4 bases, in that order; junction bases with no gene match: 6. CDR3 size: 15 residues. CDR1 is MNHEY and CDR2 is SVGAGI in the germline V gene. The CDR3 region is CASSPGQGAGYGYTF. DNA of the CDR3: TGTGCCAGCAGTCCAGGACAGGGGGCCGGCTATGGCTACACCTTC.

The chain recombines TRBV19 with TRBJ2-1; 14 bases are a match to TRBD2. CDR3 length: 19 amino acids. The J segment lost 4 bases and the V segment lost 6 bases, leaving 14 bases of the junction unmatched. CDR1 and CDR2 from the germline V gene are LNHDA and SQIVND (reference sequence). The CDR3 spells CASSSTGLAGVGVYNEQFF. The CDR3 DNA reads TGTGCCAGTAGCTCAACGGGACTAGCGGGAGTTGGTGTTTACAATGAGCAGTTCTTC.

J is TRBJ1-6 and V is TRBV6-1; possibly TRBD1 for D (6 bases). Germline V lookup: CDR1 MNHNS, CDR2 SASEGT. The CDR3 runs to 15 residues. V gave up 0 bases and J gave up 4 bases, with 7 bases separating them. This CDR3 is CASSEARGYNSPLHF. The CDR3 nucleotides read TGTGCCAGCAGTGAAGCCAGGGGATATAATTCACCCCTCCACTTT.

CDR3 sequence (DNA): TGCGCCAGCAGTGAGTCGATCGGGTTGGTGGACAGGGGAAGAGGTATATATCAGCCCCAGCATTTT. This codes for CASSESIGLVDRGRGIYQPQHF. V is TRBV10-1 and J is TRBJ1-5; 9 positions agree with TRBD1. The V and J ends lost 0 bases and 5 bases, in that order; junction bases with no gene match: 23. This CDR3 has 22 amino acids. Germline-derived CDR1 and CDR2 are WNHNN and SYGVQD (reference sequence).

The chain has TRBV5-1 and TRBJ1-4, with TRBD1 matching 9 bases. Germline lookup yields CDR1 SGHRS and CDR2 YFSETQ. The length of the CDR3 is 15 residues. Unmatched junction bases numbered 3, after V lost 1 base and J lost 5 bases. DNA for the CDR3: TGCGCCAGCAGCTTGATCGGACAGGGGAATGAAAAACTGTTTTTT. This sequence encodes CASSLIGQGNEKLFF.

This clone was observed a handful of times. The V gene is TRBV6-2 or TRBV6-3, the J gene TRBJ1-5, with D possibly being TRBD1 (5 bases). CDR3 size: 17 residues. Germline V gene sequence: CDR1 MNHEY, CDR2 SVGEGT. The V end was cut by 7 bases, the J end by 0 bases, with 19 bases between. As DNA, the CDR3 is TGTGCCAGCACCCCGGGGGGGGATCTGTATAGCAATCAGCCCCAGCATTTT. It is translated as CASTPGGDLYSNQPQHF.

This clone was counted a single time. The rearrangement joins TRBV30 to TRBJ1-5; 8 nucleotides align to TRBD1. The V and J ends lost 4 bases and 7 bases, in that order; junction bases with no gene match: 12. Germline CDR1 is GTSNPN and CDR2 is SVGIG (reference sequence). The length of the CDR3 is 15 residues. Written as DNA, the CDR3 is TGTGCCTGGACCCCTCGTGACAGGGGCAGGCAGCCCCAGCATTTT. Translation: CAWTPRDRGRQPQHF.

The CDR3 DNA reads TGTGCCAGTAGTATAGCGGTCGGGACAGGGAATGGCTACACCTTC. As protein: CASSIAVGTGNGYTF. V and J are TRBV19 and TRBJ1-2; 9 positions match TRBD1. V gave up 1 base and J gave up 6 bases; unmatched junction bases: 6. The CDR3 contains 15 residues. Germline assignment: CDR1 LNHDA and CDR2 SQIVND (reference sequence).

The chain uses TRBV19 and TRBJ1-4; D is undetermined. This CDR3 is built from 16 residues. Trimming stripped 5 bases from V and 0 bases from J, with 13 bases between. CDR1 is LNHDA, CDR2 SQIVND, per germline (reference sequence). The CDR3: CASSLSESATNEKLFF. The CDR3 DNA follows: TGTGCCAGTAGTTTGTCAGAATCTGCAACTAATGAAAAACTGTTTTTT. Combining the CDR3 with reference TRBV19 and TRBJ1-4 gives the whole variable domain DGGITQSPKYLFRKEGQNVTLSCEQNLNHDAMYWYRQDPGQGLRLIYYSQIVNDFQKGDIAEGYSVSREKKESFPLTVTSAQKNPTAFYLCASSLSESATNEKLFFGSGTQLSVL.

The chain combines TRBV7-2 with TRBJ2-5; 11 bases match TRBD2. The CDR3 sequence is 15 residues long. Germline values: CDR1 SGHTA, CDR2 FQGNSA. The trim removed 6 bases at V and 5 bases at J, leaving 8 bases unmatched. The chain's CDR3 is CASSRLAGNTETQYF. CDR3 nucleotide sequence: TGTGCCAGCAGTAGACTAGCGGGGAATACCGAGACCCAGTACTTC.

A single count supports this clone. The genes are TRBV7-8 and TRBJ2-7; D is possibly TRBD2 (5 bases). V shed 5 bases and J shed 2 bases, with 19 bases lying between them. The germline CDR1 and CDR2 sequences are SGHVS and FQNEAQ. The CDR3 extends over 16 amino acids. The CDR3 nucleotides are TGTGCCAGCAGCAAATCGGGGTCAGCGGTTGCCTACGAGCAGTACTTC. Its translation: CASSKSGSAVAYEQYF.

The chain employs TRBV5-1 and TRBJ1-2; 7 nucleotides align to TRBD1. This CDR3 comprises 14 residues. Germline values: CDR1 SGHRS, CDR2 YFSETQ. The junction had 5 bases not matched to a gene; V was cut back by 4 bases and J by 2 bases. CDR3 region: CASSIEGANYGYTF. CDR3 nucleotides: TGCGCCAGCAGCATCGAGGGGGCAAACTATGGCTACACCTTC.

This chain joins TRBV25-1 and TRBJ1-1; tentatively, D is TRBD1 (6 bases). The CDR3 has 13 residues. V was cut by 5 bases and J by 6 bases, with 13 bases left in between. Per germline, CDR1 MGHDK and CDR2 SYGVNS. CDR3 coding DNA: TGTGCCAGCAGTTCAGTAACAGGGCCTGAAGCTTTCTTT. This translates into CASSSVTGPEAFF.

The table lists this clone with a count of one. The chain links TRBV3-1 (or the pseudogene TRBV3-2) to TRBJ1-6, with TRBD1 matching 9 bases. CDR1 and CDR2 (germline): LGHDT, YNNKEL (reference sequence). With 3 bases clipped from V and 7 bases from J, the junction kept 4 bases outside the gene matches. This CDR3 is built from 15 residues. CDR3 nucleotides: TGTGCCAGCAGCCAGGACAGGGGAGGGAATTCACCCCTCCACTTT. Protein product: CASSQDRGGNSPLHF.

The chain couples TRBV30 to TRBJ1-4; tentatively, D is TRBD1 (5 bases). Germline assignment: CDR1 GTSNPN and CDR2 SVGIG (reference sequence). The CDR3 has 14 residues. The ends were cut back, 4 bases at V and 6 bases at J, with 15 bases in the middle. CDR3: CAWTQGKGDEKLFF. The CDR3 coding sequence is TGTGCCTGGACCCAGGGAAAGGGCGATGAAAAACTGTTTTTT.

The gene calls are TRBV30 and TRBJ2-5, with TRBD2 matching 11 bases. J gave up 7 bases and V 3 bases, and 7 bases lay outside the gene matches. The CDR3 contains 14 residues. Germline CDR1 is GTSNPN and CDR2 is SVGIG (reference sequence). The CDR3 DNA follows: TGTGCCTGGAGAGCCGGGACTAGCGGTGGGACCCAGTACTTC. This gives the protein CAWRAGTSGGTQYF.

The chain recombines TRBV7-2 with TRBJ2-2, with a possible D match to TRBD1 (6 bases). CDR3 size: 16 residues. V lost 2 bases to trimming and J lost 4 bases, with 14 bases between them. CDR1 SGHTA and CDR2 FQGNSA come from the germline V gene. The CDR3 region is CASSLLPGAGTGELFF. DNA for the CDR3: TGTGCCAGCAGCTTATTACCAGGGGCGGGCACCGGGGAGCTGTTTTTT.

The genes are TRBV24-1 and TRBJ2-2; TRBD2 might be the D (6 bases). Germline-derived CDR1 and CDR2 are KGHDR and SFDVKD. Trimming left V 3 bases short and J 0 bases short, with 10 bases between. This CDR3 has 16 residues. The CDR3 reads CATSDDAGSNTGELFF. For the CDR3, the DNA is TGTGCCACCAGTGATGACGCGGGATCGAACACCGGGGAGCTGTTTTTT.

V is TRBV7-2 and J is TRBJ2-3, with TRBD2 matching 11 bases. Germline V gives CDR1 SGHTA, CDR2 FQGNSA. This CDR3 has 18 amino acids. The V gene end was trimmed by 1 base and the J gene end by 3 bases; junction bases not matched to a gene: 9. The CDR3 is CASSLGLAGTFGTDTQYF. Here the CDR3 DNA reads TGTGCCAGCAGCTTAGGACTAGCGGGAACCTTTGGGACAGATACGCAGTATTTT.

The chain recombines TRBV19 with TRBJ2-1; D possibly corresponds to TRBD2 (6 bases). CDR3 length: 15 amino acids. Deletions cut 3 bases from V and 10 bases from J, with 19 bases between. Germline assignment: CDR1 LNHDA and CDR2 SQIVND (reference sequence). The CDR3: CASSMLAPAGREQFF. For the CDR3, the DNA is TGTGCCAGTAGTATGCTAGCGCCCGCCGGCCGGGAGCAGTTCTTC.

The V call is TRBV7-9, the J call TRBJ1-6; 8 bases map to TRBD1. The CDR3 is 15 residues long. J lost 7 bases, V lost 6 bases, and 8 bases had no gene match. The germline V gene has CDR1 SEHNR and CDR2 FQNEAQ (reference sequence). The CDR3 coding sequence is TGTGCCAGCAGGAAAGGGGACAGGCCAAATTCACCCCTCCACTTT. Protein sequence: CASRKGDRPNSPLHF.

This clone was seen a single time. The gene calls are TRBV27 and TRBJ1-2; 9 nucleotides match TRBD1. V lost 3 bases and J lost 7; bases outside the gene matches: 6. There are 14 residues in the CDR3. Germline CDR1 and CDR2: MNHEY and SMNVEV (reference sequence). CDR3 region: CASSLGTGSSGYTF. The CDR3 coding sequence is TGTGCCAGCAGTTTGGGGACAGGGTCATCTGGCTACACCTTC.

The J gene is TRBJ2-2, the V gene TRBV28; TRBD2 matches 9 bases. J lost 6 bases, V lost 3 bases, and 11 bases had no gene match. CDR1 and CDR2 (germline): MDHEN, SYDVKM. This CDR3 comprises 17 residues. CDR3 nucleotide sequence: TGTGCCAGCAGTTTGGCGGCGGGAGGGCCGTTGGCCGGGGAGCTGTTTTTT. Translation: CASSLAAGGPLAGELFF.

The chain recombines TRBV24-1 with TRBJ2-2; a weak D match, TRBD2 (8 bases). This CDR3 contains 21 residues. Germline V gene lookup returns CDR1 KGHDR and CDR2 SFDVKD. V was trimmed by 0 bases and J by 6 bases, leaving 28 bases between them. The CDR3 sequence is CATSDLEDRTGGLDGPGELFF. DNA for the CDR3: TGTGCCACCAGTGATTTGGAGGACAGGACGGGGGGGCTCGACGGCCCCGGGGAGCTGTTTTTT.